A single sample is the source of the 12 T cell receptor beta chains below, sequenced in a study of T cell changes during pregnancy in multiple sclerosis. The assay was immunoSEQ multiplex PCR, and TCRdb's table has in-frame clones only and misses some. The table records just under 40,000 clones, 90% of them present only once. The starting material was CD4+ T cells from peripheral blood mononuclear cells, obtained in the first trimester of pregnancy. The receptors stem from a female donor in good health, enrolled as a control in a pregnancy study.

The rearrangement uses TRBV7-9 and TRBJ2-1, with TRBD1 identical over 7 bases. The CDR3 runs 14 residues. J gave up 5 bases and V 3 bases, and 4 bases lay outside the gene matches. CDR1 SEHNR and CDR2 FQNEAQ come from the germline V gene (reference sequence). The CDR3 loop is CASSLGTANNEQFF. The DNA for the CDR3 is TGTGCCAGCAGCTTGGGGACAGCGAACAATGAGCAGTTCTTC. Full variable domain (remainder filled in from reference TRBV7-9 and TRBJ2-1): DTGVSQNPRHKITKRGQNVTFRCDPISEHNRLYWYRQTLGQGPEFLTYFQNEAQLEKSRLLSDRFSAERPKGSFSTLEIQRTEQGDSAMYLCASSLGTANNEQFFGPGTRLTVL.

The chain uses TRBV21-1 and TRBJ2-1; TRBD2 reflects the table's D call only, with no check against the DNA. TRBV21-1 is recorded as a pseudogene. The CDR3 spans 17 residues. The CDR3 is CASSVGLATPSDNEQFF. CDR3 DNA: TGTGCCAGCAGCGTTGGGCTAGCTACACCATCCGACAATGAGCAGTTCTTC.

J is TRBJ1-1 and V is TRBV19; D uncertain. The CDR3 runs to 14 residues. Germline assignment: CDR1 LNHDA and CDR2 SQIVND (reference sequence). With 5 bases removed from V and 1 base from J, the gap between germline ends came to 11 bases. The CDR3: CASSPRHGNTEAFF. The CDR3 nucleotides are TGTGCCAGTAGTCCCCGACACGGGAACACTGAAGCTTTCTTT.

V is TRBV7-9 and J is TRBJ2-5, with D perhaps matching TRBD2 (5 bases). The DNA end is more similar to TRBJ2-7, so the J call may be wrong. CDR3 length equals 12 residues. Germline V gives CDR1 SEHNR, CDR2 FQNEAQ (reference sequence). The CDR3 here is CASSLLAYEQYF. The CDR3 nucleotides read TGTGCCAGCAGCCTACTAGCCTACGAGCAGTACTTC.

This chain links TRBV6-1 with TRBJ2-5, with 8 positions matching TRBD2. The last part of the DNA fits TRBJ2-7 better; the J call may be wrong. CDR1 is MNHNS, CDR2 SASEGT, per germline. The CDR3 covers 13 residues. CDR3 region: CASTKAGGYEQYF. The DNA for the CDR3 is TGTGCCAGCACGAAGGCGGGGGGATACGAGCAGTACTTC.

The chain has TRBV7-9 and TRBJ2-5; TRBD2 is a possible D gene (6 bases). This CDR3 is 14 amino acids long. V lost 1 base, J lost 5 bases, and 11 bases lay in between. CDR1 is SEHNR and CDR2 is FQNEAQ in the germline V gene (reference sequence). The CDR3 is CASSLEGSGETQYF. CDR3 bases: TGTGCCAGCAGCTTAGAGGGGAGCGGGGAGACCCAGTACTTC.

The chain is built from TRBV2 and TRBJ2-7; TRBD1 aligns across 10 bases. CDR1 SNHLY and CDR2 FYNNEI come from the germline V gene. The V segment lost 6 bases and the J segment 2 bases; nucleotides outside the gene matches: 4. This CDR3 is built from 14 residues. The CDR3 bases are TGTGCCAGCAGGGGACAGGGGACCACCTACGAGCAGTACTTC. Amino acid sequence: CASRGQGTTYEQYF.

This rearrangement joins TRBV6-5 to TRBJ2-3; TRBD2 aligns across 8 bases. Germline V gene data show CDR1 as MNHEY and CDR2 as SVGAGI. Trimming cost V 9 bases and J 3 bases; bases outside gene matches: 5. CDR3 length: 13 amino acids. The CDR3 sequence is CASLGGGTDTQYF. Here the CDR3 DNA reads TGTGCCAGTCTCGGCGGGGGGACAGATACGCAGTATTTT.

This chain connects TRBV7-9 to TRBJ2-1, with 8 bases identical to TRBD2. CDR1 and CDR2 from the germline V gene are SEHNR and FQNEAQ (reference sequence). Trimming removed 5 bases from V and 5 bases from J; junction bases left unmatched: 5. CDR3 length: 14 residues. CDR3 in DNA: TGTGCCAGCAGCCCCATCGGGGGGGACAATGAGCAGTTCTTC. This translates into CASSPIGGDNEQFF.

V is TRBV19 and J is TRBJ1-2, with D perhaps matching TRBD1 (5 bases). The ends were cut back, 8 bases at V and 0 bases at J, with 10 bases in the middle. The length of the CDR3 is 13 residues. CDR1 and CDR2 from the germline V gene are LNHDA and SQIVND (reference sequence). CDR3 bases: TGTGCCAGTCGGGACTTAGCTAACTATGGCTACACCTTC. This sequence encodes CASRDLANYGYTF.

The chain couples TRBV6-5 to TRBJ2-2; perhaps TRBD2 as D (7 bases). The CDR3 contains 14 residues. Deletions cut 6 bases from V and 6 bases from J, with 14 bases between. Germline V lookup: CDR1 MNHEY, CDR2 SVGAGI. Here the CDR3 DNA reads TGTGCCAGCAGATGGGAAGGGGGGGCCGGGGAGCTGTTTTTT. Amino acids: CASRWEGGAGELFF.

This clone came up once. This rearrangement joins TRBV13 to TRBJ1-2, with TRBD1 matching over 10 bases. V shed 3 bases, J shed 2 bases, and the junction held 3 bases outside the gene matches. CDR1 PRHDT and CDR2 FYEKMQ come from the germline V gene (reference sequence). CDR3 length: 15 amino acids. CDR3 residues: CASSLRDRGNYGYTF. In DNA form, the CDR3 reads TGTGCCAGCAGCTTGAGGGACAGGGGAAACTATGGCTACACCTTC.